One and the same sample provided the 17 T cell receptor beta chains below, sequenced in a study of blood T cell repertoires in COVID-19. Generated by immunoSEQ multiplex PCR, the TCRdb table keeps only in-frame clones and is missing some. Of about 160,000 clones listed, about 87% are singletons. The sequenced sample was peripheral blood. Receptor source: a man at least 80 years old with acute or convalescent COVID-19.

The rearrangement links TRBV6-5 to TRBJ1-1; no definite D call. The CDR3 loop spans 13 amino acids. V was shortened by 4 bases and J by 7 bases, with 13 bases between the two germline ends. Germline loops: CDR1 MNHEY, CDR2 SVGAGI. DNA of the CDR3: TGTGCCAGCAGTTTGTTTAGTGCCGGTGAAGCTTTCTTT. It yields the protein CASSLFSAGEAFF.

The chain has TRBV7-2 and TRBJ2-3, with 7 bases that match TRBD2. Germline trimming cut 6 bases from V and 6 bases from J; bases unmatched to any gene: 6. Germline V CDR1 and CDR2: SGHTA, FQGNSA. There are 13 residues in the CDR3. The CDR3 coding sequence is TGTGCCAGCAGTGGGACTATCGGGGATACGCAGTATTTT. Protein: CASSGTIGDTQYF.

The V call is TRBV28, the J call TRBJ2-7, with TRBD2 as a possible D gene (7 bases). V was cut by 3 bases and J by 1 base, with 13 bases left in between. This CDR3 comprises 15 residues. From germline, CDR1 is MDHEN and CDR2 SYDVKM. The CDR3 spells CASSLRGGTSYEQYF. CDR3 DNA: TGTGCCAGCAGTTTGAGGGGGGGGACGTCCTACGAGCAGTACTTC.

DNA of the CDR3: TGTGCCAGCAGCTTAAGCTACGAGACCCAGTACTTC. Translating it yields CASSLSYETQYF. The chain has TRBV11-2 and TRBJ2-5; D gene ambiguous. CDR1 SGHAT and CDR2 FQNNGV come from the germline V gene. The V end lost 2 bases, the J end lost 5 bases, and 6 bases lay between the germline ends. CDR3 length: 12 amino acids.

The chain joins TRBV18 to TRBJ1-2; the match to TRBD1 covers 10 bases. The ends lost 5 bases at V and 4 bases at J; junction bases unmatched: 4. This CDR3 contains 14 residues. Per the germline V gene, CDR1 is KGHSH and CDR2 is LQKENI. CDR3 nucleotide sequence: TGTGCCAGCTCAGAAGACAGGGGGCCCTATGGCTACACCTTC. It translates to CASSEDRGPYGYTF.

V and J are TRBV5-1 and TRBJ2-7; D gene uncertain. CDR1 and CDR2 from the germline V gene are SGHRS and YFSETQ. This CDR3 spans 14 amino acids. Trimming removed 1 base at V and 3 bases at J, with 11 bases between. The CDR3 loop reads CASSLNSPYYEQYF. In nucleotides, the CDR3 is TGCGCCAGCAGCTTGAACAGCCCGTACTACGAGCAGTACTTC.

The chain uses TRBV5-5 and TRBJ1-5; 9 nucleotides agree with TRBD1. Trimming cost V 0 bases and J 6 bases; bases outside gene matches: 7. CDR3 length: 16 amino acids. Germline-derived CDR1 and CDR2 are SGHKS and YYEKEE (reference sequence). The CDR3, as DNA: TGTGCCAGCAGCTTGGCTCCGGGACAGGGCACTCAGCCCCAGCATTTT. Translated: CASSLAPGQGTQPQHF.

The genes are TRBV7-2 and TRBJ2-7; D gene ambiguous. Germline values: CDR1 SGHTA, CDR2 FQGNSA. The CDR3 is 12 residues long. Between the trimmed V and J ends, which lost 5 bases and 1 base, there was a span of 6 bases. The chain's CDR3 is CASSLTSYEQYF. In DNA, the CDR3 is TGTGCCAGCAGCCTGACTTCCTACGAGCAGTACTTC. The complete variable domain, with remaining parts taken from reference TRBV7-2 and TRBJ2-7, reads GAGVSQSPSNKVTEKGKDVELRCDPISGHTALYWYRQSLGQGLEFLIYFQGNSAPDKSGLPSDRFSAERTGGSVSTLTIQRTQQEDSAVYLCASSLTSYEQYFGPGTRLTVT.

V and J are TRBV24-1 and TRBJ2-2; 7 positions match TRBD1. From germline, CDR1 is KGHDR and CDR2 SFDVKD. This CDR3 contains 16 residues. The V gene end was trimmed by 4 bases and the J gene end by 1 base; junction bases not matched to a gene: 5. In DNA, the CDR3 is TGTGCCACCAGTGACCCCTGGACAGGGAACACCGGGGAGCTGTTTTTT. It encodes CATSDPWTGNTGELFF.

The chain combines TRBV10-1 with TRBJ1-5; D uncertain. V was pared by 7 bases and J by 6 bases, with 19 bases between. This CDR3 region has 15 residues. The V gene's germline CDR1 is WNHNN and CDR2 SYGVQD (reference sequence). The CDR3 reads CASKFWTDLGQPQHF. The CDR3 nucleotides are TGCGCCAGCAAGTTCTGGACGGACTTGGGTCAGCCCCAGCATTTT.

In its sample, this clone was seen once. The chain couples TRBV5-1 to TRBJ2-1, with 9 bases matching TRBD1. There are 16 residues in the CDR3. Trimming removed 0 bases from V and 7 bases from J; junction bases left unmatched: 8. Germline CDR1 and CDR2: SGHRS and YFSETQ. The CDR3 sequence is CASSLGGTGSSNEQFF. The CDR3 nucleotides are TGCGCCAGCAGCTTGGGGGGGACAGGGTCATCGAATGAGCAGTTCTTC. Variable domain in full (rest from reference TRBV5-1 and TRBJ2-1): KAGVTQTPRYLIKTRGQQVTLSCSPISGHRSVSWYQQTPGQGLQFLFEYFSETQRNKGNFPGRFSGRQFSNSRSEMNVSTLELGDSALYLCASSLGGTGSSNEQFFGPGTRLTVL.

On this clone: This sample includes further DNA sequences coding for the same CDR3. The chain uses TRBV7-9 and TRBJ1-1; D is possibly TRBD1 (5 bases). Trimming removed 1 base at V and 0 bases at J, with 6 bases between. CDR1 is SEHNR and CDR2 is FQNEAQ in the germline V gene (reference sequence). The CDR3 extends over 14 amino acids. The CDR3, as DNA: TGTGCCAGCAGCTTAGGACAGATGAACACTGAAGCTTTCTTT. It is translated as CASSLGQMNTEAFF. Based on the CDR3 plus reference TRBV7-9 and TRBJ1-1, the full variable domain is DTGVSQNPRHKITKRGQNVTFRCDPISEHNRLYWYRQTLGQGPEFLTYFQNEAQLEKSRLLSDRFSAERPKGSFSTLEIQRTEQGDSAMYLCASSLGQMNTEAFFGQGTRLTVV.

This chain uses TRBV7-6 with TRBJ2-5; no clear D gene. V lost 3 bases to trimming and J lost 3 bases, with 8 bases between them. This CDR3 region has 13 residues. Per the germline V gene, CDR1 is SGHVS and CDR2 is FNYEAQ. For the CDR3, the DNA is TGTGCCAGCAGCTTTACACCGAAAGAGACCCAGTACTTC. As protein: CASSFTPKETQYF.

The V call is TRBV15, the J call TRBJ1-6; D remains unclear. The V end was cut by 0 bases, the J end by 8 bases, with 5 bases between. Germline V gene lookup returns CDR1 LNHNV and CDR2 YYDKDF (reference sequence). The CDR3 is 13 residues long. The DNA for the CDR3 is TGTGCCACCAGCAGAGATCCCGATTCACCCCTCCACTTT. Protein product: CATSRDPDSPLHF.

The CDR3, as DNA: TGTGCCAGCTCCCCAAACAGGGGCAAGGGTGAGCAGTTCTTC. This encodes CASSPNRGKGEQFF. The chain links TRBV18 to TRBJ2-1; 7 bases are shared with TRBD1. Germline V CDR1 and CDR2: KGHSH, LQKENI. This CDR3 region has 14 residues. Germline trimming cut 6 bases from V and 9 bases from J; bases unmatched to any gene: 11. The entire variable domain, with the rest obtained from reference TRBV18 and TRBJ2-1, is as follows: NAGVMQNPRHLVRRRGQEARLRCSPMKGHSHVYWYRQLPEEGLKFMVYLQKENIIDESGMPKERFSAEFPKEGPSILRIQQVVRGDSAAYFCASSPNRGKGEQFFGPGTRLTVL.

This chain joins TRBV6-6 and TRBJ1-6; 7 bases line up with TRBD1. Trimming at V came to 5 bases and at J to 5 bases, leaving 6 bases not matched to a gene. The CDR3 contains 15 residues. Germline values: CDR1 MNHNY, CDR2 SVGAGI (reference sequence). The CDR3 bases are TGTGCCAGCAGTCTCCTTGGGACAGATAATTCACCCCTCCACTTT. Amino acids: CASSLLGTDNSPLHF.

This sequence joins TRBV14 and TRBJ1-4, with D possibly TRBD1 on 5 matching bases. The length of the CDR3 is 15 residues. Deletions cut 4 bases from V and 8 bases from J, with 17 bases between. In germline, CDR1 is SGHDN, CDR2 FVKESK. CDR3 region: CASSRRRSTVEKLFF. CDR3 bases: TGTGCCAGCAGCCGCCGCAGGTCGACAGTAGAAAAACTGTTTTTT.